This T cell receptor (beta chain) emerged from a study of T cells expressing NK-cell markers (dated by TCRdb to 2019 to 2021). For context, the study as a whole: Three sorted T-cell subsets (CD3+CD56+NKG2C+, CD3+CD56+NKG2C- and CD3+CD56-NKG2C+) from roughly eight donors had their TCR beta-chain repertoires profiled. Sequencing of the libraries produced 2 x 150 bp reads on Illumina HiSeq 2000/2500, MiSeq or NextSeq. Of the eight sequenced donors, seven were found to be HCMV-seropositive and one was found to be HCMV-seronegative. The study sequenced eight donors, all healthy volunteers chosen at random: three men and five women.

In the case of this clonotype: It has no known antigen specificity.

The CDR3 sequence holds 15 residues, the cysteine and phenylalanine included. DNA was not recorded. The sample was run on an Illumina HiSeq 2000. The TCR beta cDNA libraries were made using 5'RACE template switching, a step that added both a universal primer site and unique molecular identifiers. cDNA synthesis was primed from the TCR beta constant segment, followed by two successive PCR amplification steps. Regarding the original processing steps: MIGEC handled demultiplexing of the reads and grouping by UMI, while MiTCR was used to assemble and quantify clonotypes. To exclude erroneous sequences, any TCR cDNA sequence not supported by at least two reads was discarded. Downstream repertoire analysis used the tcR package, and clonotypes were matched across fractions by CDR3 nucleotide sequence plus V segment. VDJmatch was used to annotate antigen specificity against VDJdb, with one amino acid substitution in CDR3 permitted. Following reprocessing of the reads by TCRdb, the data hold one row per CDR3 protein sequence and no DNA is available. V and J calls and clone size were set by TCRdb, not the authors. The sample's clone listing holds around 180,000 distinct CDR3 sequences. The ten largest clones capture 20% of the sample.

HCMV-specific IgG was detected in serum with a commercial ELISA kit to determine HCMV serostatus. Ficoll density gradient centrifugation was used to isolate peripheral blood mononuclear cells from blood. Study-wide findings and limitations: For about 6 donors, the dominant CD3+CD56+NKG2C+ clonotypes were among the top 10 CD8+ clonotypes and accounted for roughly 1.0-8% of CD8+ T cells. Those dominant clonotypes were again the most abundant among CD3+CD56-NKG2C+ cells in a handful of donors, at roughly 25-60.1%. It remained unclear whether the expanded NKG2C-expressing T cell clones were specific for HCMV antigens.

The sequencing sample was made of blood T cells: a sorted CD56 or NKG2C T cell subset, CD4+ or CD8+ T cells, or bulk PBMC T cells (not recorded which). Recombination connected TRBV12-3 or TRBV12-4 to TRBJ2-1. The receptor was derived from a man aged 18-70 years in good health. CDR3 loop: CASSLNKHSYNEQFF.